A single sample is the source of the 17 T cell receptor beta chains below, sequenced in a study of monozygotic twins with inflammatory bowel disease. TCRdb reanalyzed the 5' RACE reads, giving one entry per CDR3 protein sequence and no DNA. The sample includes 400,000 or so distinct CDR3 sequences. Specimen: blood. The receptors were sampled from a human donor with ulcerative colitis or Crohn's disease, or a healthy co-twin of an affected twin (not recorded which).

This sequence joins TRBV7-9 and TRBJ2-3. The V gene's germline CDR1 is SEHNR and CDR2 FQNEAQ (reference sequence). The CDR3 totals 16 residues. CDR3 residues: CASSLTTIPSTDTQYF.

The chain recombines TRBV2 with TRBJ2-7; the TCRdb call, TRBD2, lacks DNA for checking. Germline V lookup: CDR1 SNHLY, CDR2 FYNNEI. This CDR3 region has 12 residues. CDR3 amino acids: CASSFLGGEQYF. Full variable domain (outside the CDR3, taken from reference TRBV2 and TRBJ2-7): EPEVTQTPSHQVTQMGQEVILRCVPISNHLYFYWYRQILGQKVEFLVSFYNNEISEKSEIFDDQFSVERPDGSNFTLKIRSTKLEDSAMYFCASSFLGGEQYFGPGTRLTVT.

The CDR3 loop reads CSAKPGQGASPLHF. The genes are TRBV20-1 and TRBJ1-6; as DNA is missing, the TRBD1 call by TCRdb cannot be tested. The length of the CDR3 is 14 residues. In germline, CDR1 is DFQATT, CDR2 SNEGSKA (reference sequence).

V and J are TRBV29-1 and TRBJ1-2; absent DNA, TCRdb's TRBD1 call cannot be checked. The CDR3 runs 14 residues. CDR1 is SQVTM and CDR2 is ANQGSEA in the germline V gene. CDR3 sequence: CSVEVARGMGGYTF. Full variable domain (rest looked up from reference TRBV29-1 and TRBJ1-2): SAVISQKPSRDICQRGTSLTIQCQVDSQVTMMFWYRQQPGQSLTLIATANQGSEATYESGFVIDKFPISRPNLTFSTLTVSNMSPEDSSIYLCSVEVARGMGGYTFGSGTRLTVV.

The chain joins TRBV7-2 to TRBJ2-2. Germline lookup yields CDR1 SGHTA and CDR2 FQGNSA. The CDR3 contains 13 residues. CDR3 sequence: CASSPKPSGELFF.

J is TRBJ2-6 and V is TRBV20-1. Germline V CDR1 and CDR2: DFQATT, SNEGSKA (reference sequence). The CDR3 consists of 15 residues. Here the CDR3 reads CSARDSLSGANVLTF.

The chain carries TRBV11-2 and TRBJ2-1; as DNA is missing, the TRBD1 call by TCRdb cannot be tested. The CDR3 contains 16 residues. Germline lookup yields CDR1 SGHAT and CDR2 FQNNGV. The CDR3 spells CASSFARTGGYNEQFF.

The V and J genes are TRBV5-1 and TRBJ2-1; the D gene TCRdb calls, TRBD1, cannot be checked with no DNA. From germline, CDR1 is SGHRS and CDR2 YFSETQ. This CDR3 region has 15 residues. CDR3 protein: CASSRMGAGGNEQFF.

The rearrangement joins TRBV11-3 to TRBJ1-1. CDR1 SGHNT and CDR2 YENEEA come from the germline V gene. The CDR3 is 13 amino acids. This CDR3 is CASSLIENTEAFF.

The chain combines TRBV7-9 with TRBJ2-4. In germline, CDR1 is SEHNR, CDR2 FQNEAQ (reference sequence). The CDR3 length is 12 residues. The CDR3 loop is CASSLALGIQYF.

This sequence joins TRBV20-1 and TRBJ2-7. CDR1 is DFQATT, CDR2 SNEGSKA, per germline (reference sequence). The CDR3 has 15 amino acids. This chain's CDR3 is CSARITTAKTYEQYF.

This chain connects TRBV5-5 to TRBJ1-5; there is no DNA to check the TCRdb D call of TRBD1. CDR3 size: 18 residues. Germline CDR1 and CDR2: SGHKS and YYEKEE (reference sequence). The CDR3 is CASSAGTGGSHSNQPQHF.

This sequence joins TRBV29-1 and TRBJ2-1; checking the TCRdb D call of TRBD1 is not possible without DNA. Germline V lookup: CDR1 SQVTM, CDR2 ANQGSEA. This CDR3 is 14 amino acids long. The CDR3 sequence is CSGRRSAAPDEQFF.

CDR3 sequence: CASSAGLREKLFF. The genes are TRBV7-2 and TRBJ1-4. The CDR3 is 13 residues long. Germline lookup yields CDR1 SGHTA and CDR2 FQGNSA.

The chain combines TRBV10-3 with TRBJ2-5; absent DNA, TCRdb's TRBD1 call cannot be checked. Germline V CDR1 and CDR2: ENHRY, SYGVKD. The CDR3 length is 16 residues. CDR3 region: CAISESIGGAGVTQYF.

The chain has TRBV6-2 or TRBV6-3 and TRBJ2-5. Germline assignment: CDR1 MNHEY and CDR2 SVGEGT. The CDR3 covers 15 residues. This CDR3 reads CASSYLGQDGKTQYF.

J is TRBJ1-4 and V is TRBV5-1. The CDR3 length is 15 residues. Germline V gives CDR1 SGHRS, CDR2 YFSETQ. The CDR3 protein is CASSLATGTNEKLFF.